A single sample gave rise to the 27 T cell receptor beta chains below, sequenced in a study of lymphopenia after photon versus proton radiotherapy. Only in-frame clones appear in the TCRdb table, and some are missing; sequencing was by immunoSEQ multiplex PCR. The repertoire holds tens of thousands of clones, with 85% to 90% as singletons. The specimen was peripheral blood, collected from a patient treated with proton-based radiotherapy. The receptor source for this set is a man older than 75 with esophageal cancer.

This clone was seen a single time. The rearrangement uses TRBV9 and TRBJ2-7, with 7 bases lining up with TRBD1. Germline V gives CDR1 SGDLS, CDR2 YYNGEE. V shed 3 bases and J 5 bases; nucleotides not matched to a gene: 2. The CDR3 loop spans 12 amino acids. CDR3 protein: CASSADRDEQYF. For the CDR3, the DNA is TGTGCCAGCAGCGCAGACAGGGACGAGCAGTACTTC. The full variable domain, in which reference TRBV9 and TRBJ2-7 provide the parts outside the CDR3, is DSGVTQTPKHLITATGQRVTLRCSPRSGDLSVYWYQQSLDQGLQFLIQYYNGEERAKGNILERFSAQQFPDLHSELNLSSLELGDSALYFCASSADRDEQYFGPGTRLTVT.

This chain links TRBV14 with TRBJ1-2; 7 bases match TRBD1. The germline V gene encodes CDR1 SGHDN and CDR2 FVKESK. V was pared by 0 bases and J by 5 bases, with 6 bases of the junction left unmatched. The length of the CDR3 is 15 residues. CDR3 DNA: TGTGCCAGCAGCCAAGAGGGACAGAGAACTTATGGCTACACCTTC. This translates into CASSQEGQRTYGYTF.

The chain has TRBV18 and TRBJ1-6, with D maybe TRBD1 (6 bases). Germline CDR1 reads KGHSH; CDR2 reads LQKENI. V lost 3 bases and J lost 7, with 19 bases in between. CDR3 length equals 17 residues. The CDR3 reads CASSPTLNRDGNSPLHF. In nucleotides, the CDR3 is TGTGCCAGCTCACCCACCCTTAACAGGGACGGGAATTCACCCCTCCACTTT.

This clone was seen once. V and J are TRBV20-1 and TRBJ2-7; D is ambiguous. The CDR3 is 11 residues long. Trimming took 5 bases from V and 3 from J, leaving 8 bases between them. Germline V CDR1 and CDR2: DFQATT, SNEGSKA (reference sequence). CDR3 residues: CSALKGYEQYF. CDR3 DNA: TGCAGTGCTCTAAAGGGCTACGAGCAGTACTTC.

V is TRBV18 and J is TRBJ1-1, with D perhaps matching TRBD1 (6 bases). Germline CDR1 and CDR2: KGHSH and LQKENI. The CDR3 loop spans 15 amino acids. V gave up 6 bases and J gave up 4 bases, with 18 bases separating them. For the CDR3, the DNA is TGTGCCAGCTCCGCCCCACGGCAGGGGAGCACTGAAGCTTTCTTT. It translates to CASSAPRQGSTEAFF.

This clone was seen many times. V gene TRBV2 combines with J gene TRBJ2-7; D remains ambiguous. The V gene lost 7 bases and the J gene lost 1 base, with 8 bases spanning the gap. CDR1 and CDR2 from the germline V gene are SNHLY and FYNNEI. The CDR3 loop spans 12 amino acids. CDR3 loop: CASIDESYEQYF. The CDR3 DNA reads as TGTGCCAGCATTGACGAATCCTACGAGCAGTACTTC.

The CDR3 DNA follows: TGTGCCAGCAGTGAGGACCAGGTCGGCTATGGCTACACCTTC. This sequence encodes CASSEDQVGYGYTF. The chain joins TRBV6-1 to TRBJ1-2; the D is unclear. Germline V CDR1 and CDR2: MNHNS, SASEGT. This CDR3 contains 14 residues. Trimming shortened V by 3 bases and J by 4 bases, and 12 bases separated the two germline ends.

The chain links TRBV6-6 to TRBJ1-1; no firm D call. The V end lost 0 bases, the J end lost 1 base, and 0 bases lay between the germline ends. The CDR3 contains 12 residues. The V gene's germline CDR1 is MNHNY and CDR2 SVGAGI (reference sequence). In DNA, the CDR3 is TGTGCCAGCAGTTACTCGAACACTGAAGCTTTCTTT. As protein: CASSYSNTEAFF.

With regard to this clone: The sample has other DNA sequences that encode this CDR3 too. The rearrangement links TRBV9 to TRBJ2-1; D possibly corresponds to TRBD2 (5 bases). The ends were cut back, 3 bases at V and 5 bases at J, with 15 bases in the middle. The CDR3 has 15 residues. The germline CDR1 and CDR2 sequences are SGDLS and YYNGEE. Written as DNA, the CDR3 is TGTGCCAGCAGCGCAAGCGGATCGGGTAACAATGAGCAGTTCTTC. Translating it yields CASSASGSGNNEQFF.

This clone is a singleton in its sample. The rearrangement joins TRBV4-1 to TRBJ2-7; 13 positions agree with TRBD2. The CDR3 has 16 amino acids. Germline V gene lookup returns CDR1 MGHRA and CDR2 YSYEKL. Trimming cost V 0 bases and J 4 bases; bases outside gene matches: 3. This CDR3 reads CASSQDELAGGYEQYF. CDR3 DNA: TGCGCCAGCAGCCAAGATGAACTAGCGGGAGGGTACGAGCAGTACTTC.

This clone was recorded a few times. The chain couples TRBV4-2 to TRBJ1-5, with D unclear. This CDR3 region has 20 residues. Deletions cut 0 bases from V and 4 bases from J, with 25 bases between. The germline CDR1 and CDR2 sequences are LGHNA and YNFKEQ. CDR3 nucleotides: TGTGCCAGCAGCCAAGAGAGCAGTACCTCTTTACTAGGAAGTAATCAGCCCCAGCATTTT. The encoded protein is CASSQESSTSLLGSNQPQHF.

This clone came up a few times. The chain links TRBV7-9 to TRBJ1-4, with 7 bases matching TRBD1. Unmatched junction bases numbered 5, after V lost 5 bases and J lost 5 bases. This CDR3 is built from 14 residues. CDR1 and CDR2 from the germline V gene are SEHNR and FQNEAQ (reference sequence). CDR3: CASSRTGDNEKLFF. Written as DNA, the CDR3 is TGTGCCAGCAGCCGTACAGGGGACAATGAAAAACTGTTTTTT.

In its sample, this clone was seen once. The CDR3 loop is CASSPGLARYEQYF. The CDR3, as DNA: TGTGCCAGCAGCCCGGGACTAGCGCGTTACGAGCAGTACTTC. The rearrangement uses TRBV13 and TRBJ2-7, with 10 bases matching TRBD2. The CDR3 consists of 14 residues. Germline assignment: CDR1 PRHDT and CDR2 FYEKMQ (reference sequence). The junction had 5 bases not matched to a gene; V was cut back by 5 bases and J by 4 bases.

The V and J genes are TRBV5-1 and TRBJ2-5; 11 bases are shared with TRBD2. Germline CDR1 is SGHRS and CDR2 is YFSETQ. V was pared by 4 bases and J by 2 bases, with 7 bases of the junction left unmatched. This CDR3 comprises 16 residues. The CDR3 sequence: CASSTRLAGTQETQYF. CDR3 bases: TGCGCCAGCAGCACCCGACTAGCGGGGACGCAAGAGACCCAGTACTTC.

The chain combines TRBV11-2 with TRBJ2-7; TRBD1 aligns across 7 bases. CDR1 is SGHAT, CDR2 FQNNGV, per germline. The CDR3 spans 15 residues. Trimming cost V 3 bases and J 3 bases; bases outside gene matches: 8. The CDR3 sequence: CASSFWDSNLYEQYF. CDR3 nucleotide sequence: TGTGCCAGCAGCTTCTGGGACAGCAACCTCTACGAGCAGTACTTC. Full variable domain (missing parts from reference TRBV11-2 and TRBJ2-7): EAGVAQSPRYKIIEKRQSVAFWCNPISGHATLYWYQQILGQGPKLLIQFQNNGVVDDSQLPKDRFSAERLKGVDSTLKIQPAKLEDSAVYLCASSFWDSNLYEQYFGPGTRLTVT.

The chain is built from TRBV5-4 and TRBJ1-3; 7 nucleotides align to TRBD1. The CDR3 has 15 amino acids. CDR1 is SGHNT and CDR2 is YYREEE in the germline V gene (reference sequence). With 2 bases clipped from V and 1 base from J, the junction kept 3 bases outside the gene matches. The CDR3 DNA reads as TGTGCCAGCAGCTTTGCAGGGGGTTCTGGAAACACCATATATTTT. Its translation: CASSFAGGSGNTIYF. The full variable domain, in which reference TRBV5-4 and TRBJ1-3 provide the parts outside the CDR3, is ETGVTQSPTHLIKTRGQQVTLRCSSQSGHNTVSWYQQALGQGPQFIFQYYREEENGRGNFPPRFSGLQFPNYSSELNVNALELDDSALYLCASSFAGGSGNTIYFGEGSWLTVV.

V and J are TRBV6-6 and TRBJ2-1, with 8 bases lining up with TRBD2. CDR1 and CDR2 from the germline V gene are MNHNY and SVGAGI (reference sequence). The CDR3 is 15 residues long. V trimming: 6 bases; J trimming: 3 bases; junction bases outside the gene matches: 7. CDR3 loop: CASRLTSAYYNEQFF. The DNA of the CDR3 is TGTGCCAGCAGACTGACTAGCGCCTACTACAATGAGCAGTTCTTC.

The J gene is TRBJ1-1, the V gene TRBV5-1; maybe TRBD1 (6 bases). Germline CDR1 SGHRS, CDR2 YFSETQ. The CDR3 extends over 15 amino acids. The V and J ends lost 7 bases and 1 base respectively, with 17 bases between them. Here the CDR3 DNA reads TGCGCCAGCCGGACAGAACCTATCTCGAACACTGAAGCTTTCTTT. Residues: CASRTEPISNTEAFF.

V is TRBV5-4 and J is TRBJ2-1, with D possibly called TRBD1 or TRBD2 (5 bases each). V was shortened by 3 bases and J by 5 bases, with 15 bases between the two germline ends. The germline V gene encodes CDR1 SGHNT and CDR2 YYREEE (reference sequence). The CDR3 is made up of 15 amino acids. The CDR3 bases are TGTGCCAGCAGCTACAGGACTGGGGTGGACAATGAGCAGTTCTTC. Translated: CASSYRTGVDNEQFF.

V and J are TRBV9 and TRBJ2-1; D may correspond to TRBD1 or TRBD2 (5 bases each). The CDR3 totals 16 residues. V lost 0 bases, J lost 1 base, and 11 bases lay in between. Germline V gene sequence: CDR1 SGDLS, CDR2 YYNGEE. In DNA, the CDR3 is TGTGCCAGCAGCGTAGGAATTGGGGGATCCTACAATGAGCAGTTCTTC. Its protein product is CASSVGIGGSYNEQFF.

This chain joins TRBV7-9 and TRBJ2-7; TRBD2 matches 15 bases. Germline V gene sequence: CDR1 SEHNR, CDR2 FQNEAQ (reference sequence). The V segment lost 3 bases and the J segment 3 bases; nucleotides outside the gene matches: 3. The CDR3 has 16 residues. CDR3 region: CASSLGLAGGFYEQYF. The CDR3 coding sequence is TGTGCCAGCAGCTTGGGACTAGCGGGAGGATTCTACGAGCAGTACTTC. The full variable domain, rest sourced from reference TRBV7-9 and TRBJ2-7, is DTGVSQNPRHKITKRGQNVTFRCDPISEHNRLYWYRQTLGQGPEFLTYFQNEAQLEKSRLLSDRFSAERPKGSFSTLEIQRTEQGDSAMYLCASSLGLAGGFYEQYFGPGTRLTVT.

The table lists this clone with a count of one. This chain joins TRBV7-2 and TRBJ2-1; D possibly corresponds to TRBD1 (6 bases). From germline, CDR1 is SGHTA and CDR2 FQGNSA. Trimming pared 5 bases from V and 4 bases from J, leaving 15 bases between. CDR3 length: 15 amino acids. CDR3 coding DNA: TGTGCCAGCAGCCTAACTGGGGGCGTATACAATGAGCAGTTCTTC. Translation gives CASSLTGGVYNEQFF.

This chain connects TRBV19 to TRBJ2-1, with D possibly matching TRBD1 (6 bases). The CDR3 runs to 16 residues. V lost 4 bases to trimming and J lost 6 bases, with 19 bases between them. In germline, CDR1 is LNHDA, CDR2 SQIVND (reference sequence). CDR3 in amino acids: CASSTYSTGLGNEQFF. The CDR3 region has the DNA TGTGCCAGTAGTACCTACTCGACAGGTTTGGGCAATGAGCAGTTCTTC. The whole variable domain, filled in from reference TRBV19 and TRBJ2-1, reads DGGITQSPKYLFRKEGQNVTLSCEQNLNHDAMYWYRQDPGQGLRLIYYSQIVNDFQKGDIAEGYSVSREKKESFPLTVTSAQKNPTAFYLCASSTYSTGLGNEQFFGPGTRLTVL.

The chain is built from TRBV19 and TRBJ2-2; 7 bases line up with TRBD2. The germline CDR1 and CDR2 sequences are LNHDA and SQIVND (reference sequence). The CDR3 length is 12 residues. Trimming removed 6 bases from V and 7 bases from J; junction bases left unmatched: 2. The CDR3 region is CASSPGGGELFF. CDR3 coding DNA: TGTGCCAGTAGCCCGGGGGGCGGGGAGCTGTTTTTT. Combining the CDR3 with reference TRBV19 and TRBJ2-2 gives the whole variable domain DGGITQSPKYLFRKEGQNVTLSCEQNLNHDAMYWYRQDPGQGLRLIYYSQIVNDFQKGDIAEGYSVSREKKESFPLTVTSAQKNPTAFYLCASSPGGGELFFGEGSRLTVL.

The chain has TRBV18 and TRBJ1-5, with 7 bases aligning to TRBD1. The CDR3 consists of 14 residues. Germline V gene data show CDR1 as KGHSH and CDR2 as LQKENI. J lost 5 bases, V lost 5 bases, and 6 bases had no gene match. DNA for the CDR3: TGTGCCAGCTCAGGAGCAGGGGGGGATCAGCCCCAGCATTTT. Translation gives CASSGAGGDQPQHF.

A few counts support this clone. The chain carries TRBV5-1 and TRBJ2-7; the D gene is possibly TRBD1 (6 bases). Germline values: CDR1 SGHRS, CDR2 YFSETQ. The CDR3 sequence is 13 residues long. The ends were cut back, 0 bases at V and 3 bases at J, with 7 bases in the middle. The CDR3 DNA sequence: TGCGCCAGCAGCTTGGAACAGGGCTACGAGCAGTACTTC. Translating it yields CASSLEQGYEQYF.

The CDR3 DNA reads as TGTGCCAGCAGCTTAGATGCAGGGATAGGAAACACCATATATTTT. It is translated as CASSLDAGIGNTIYF. The gene calls are TRBV7-9 and TRBJ1-3, with TRBD1 as a possible D gene (5 bases). There are 15 residues in the CDR3. Germline CDR1 reads SEHNR; CDR2 reads FQNEAQ (reference sequence). Trimming took 1 base from V and 4 from J, leaving 11 bases between them. Full variable domain (remainder filled in from reference TRBV7-9 and TRBJ1-3): DTGVSQNPRHKITKRGQNVTFRCDPISEHNRLYWYRQTLGQGPEFLTYFQNEAQLEKSRLLSDRFSAERPKGSFSTLEIQRTEQGDSAMYLCASSLDAGIGNTIYFGEGSWLTVV.